A single sample is the source of the 7 T cell receptor beta chains below, sequenced in a study of CD8+CD57+ T cells in acquired aplastic anemia. TCR beta VDJ and CDR3 were profiled, and genomic DNA was the template. TCRdb re-called the reads through MiXCR, storing one row per CDR3 protein. The sample holds approximately 220,000 distinct CDR3 sequences, 45% to 50% seen once. Patients selected for sequencing had displayed CD8+CD57+ cell expansion by flow cytometry. Input material: sorted CD4+, CD8+, or CD8+CD57+ T cells (not recorded which) from PBMCs. The source of these receptors is a human donor with aplastic anemia.

This clonotype has just a few counts. This sequence joins TRBV6-1 and TRBJ1-5, with unresolved D. This CDR3 comprises 16 residues. Germline V CDR1 and CDR2: MNHNS, SASEGT. The V and J ends lost 3 bases and 0 bases respectively, with 12 bases between them. CDR3 sequence: CASSDVAADSNQPQHF. The CDR3 coding sequence is TGTGCCAGCAGTGATGTGGCGGCGGATAGCAATCAGCCCCAGCATTTT.

The genes are TRBV6-5 and TRBJ1-5; D perhaps matches TRBD1 (6 bases). V was trimmed by 1 base and J by 3 bases, leaving 10 bases between them. This CDR3 has 15 residues. CDR1 is MNHEY and CDR2 is SVGAGI in the germline V gene. The DNA for the CDR3 is TGTGCCAGCAGTTACTTTGGGGGCGACAATCAGCCCCAGCATTTT. It codes for CASSYFGGDNQPQHF.

This chain uses TRBV7-9 with TRBJ2-5; 8 bases agree with TRBD1. Germline V gene data show CDR1 as SEHNR and CDR2 as FQNEAQ (reference sequence). This CDR3 comprises 17 residues. V shed 5 bases, J shed 9 bases, and the junction held 20 bases outside the gene matches. The CDR3 is CASSQLQGVYSNQPQYF. CDR3 bases: TGTGCCAGCAGCCAACTACAGGGGGTCTATAGCAATCAGCCCCAGTACTTC.

Note on this clonotype: Possible read error: a much larger clone is one base away. This sequence joins TRBV7-9 and TRBJ1-1, with D maybe TRBD1 (5 bases). The germline V and J ends were trimmed by 1 base and 10 bases, with 7 bases remaining between them. The CDR3 covers 11 residues. CDR1 is SEHNR and CDR2 is FQNEAQ in the germline V gene (reference sequence). This CDR3 reads CASSLGRVAFF. The CDR3 DNA is TGTGCCAGCAGCTTAGGCAGGGTAGCTTTCTTT.

There are a few counts of this clonotype. The chain recombines TRBV6-4 with TRBJ2-1; D may be TRBD2 (5 bases). The germline V and J ends were trimmed by 5 bases and 3 bases, with 14 bases remaining between them. Germline lookup yields CDR1 MRHNA and CDR2 SNTAGT. The CDR3 runs to 15 residues. Written as DNA, the CDR3 is TGTGCCAGCAGTCCCGGAGGCGAGATCTACAATGAGCAGTTCTTC. Amino acid sequence: CASSPGGEIYNEQFF.

This clonotype was seen ten or more times. V is TRBV15 and J is TRBJ1-5, with a possible D match to TRBD1 (6 bases). This CDR3 has 15 residues. Germline V gene sequence: CDR1 LNHNV, CDR2 YYDKDF (reference sequence). With 0 bases removed from V and 4 bases from J, the gap between germline ends came to 10 bases. Written as DNA, the CDR3 is TGTGCCACCAGCAGAGATCCCAGGGGAAATCAGCCCCAGCATTTT. It encodes CATSRDPRGNQPQHF.

This clonotype was picked up many times. V usage is TRBV5-1 and J usage is TRBJ2-1, with no clear D. Trimming shortened V by 0 bases and J by 9 bases, and 7 bases separated the two germline ends. Germline V gene sequence: CDR1 SGHRS, CDR2 YFSETQ. The length of the CDR3 is 12 residues. Written as DNA, the CDR3 is TGCGCCAGCAGCTTGGGTGCTAGTGAGCAGTTCTTC. Translated: CASSLGASEQFF.